The 2 T cell receptor beta chains in this list originate from one sample, sequenced in a study of shared clonotypes between healthy human individuals. Assay used: immunoSEQ multiplex PCR; TCRdb lists only in-frame clones, some missing. The sample includes about 1.1 million clones, 70% to 80% of them seen just once. The source material was memory CD4+ T cells from PBMCs. Sample subset: CD45RA-negative fraction. These receptors were taken from a man younger than 35 in good health. Some clones in this sample may be carry-over from other donors' samples.

V gene TRBV19 combines with J gene TRBJ2-1; 8 bases line up with TRBD2. There are 16 residues in the CDR3. CDR1 and CDR2 (germline): LNHDA, SQIVND (reference sequence). The junction had 15 bases not matched to a gene; V was cut back by 7 bases and J by 7 bases. The CDR3 sequence is CASKSGSPSAGNEQFF. The CDR3 nucleotides read TGTGCCAGTAAAAGCGGGAGCCCCTCGGCGGGGAATGAGCAGTTCTTC.

The chain joins TRBV7-2 to TRBJ2-1; possible D gene TRBD1, 5 bases. The CDR3 extends over 13 amino acids. V was trimmed by 5 bases and J by 6 bases, leaving 11 bases between them. Germline V gives CDR1 SGHTA, CDR2 FQGNSA. The CDR3, as DNA: TGTGCCAGCAGCACAAATCAGGGCAATGAGCAGTTCTTC. Protein product: CASSTNQGNEQFF.